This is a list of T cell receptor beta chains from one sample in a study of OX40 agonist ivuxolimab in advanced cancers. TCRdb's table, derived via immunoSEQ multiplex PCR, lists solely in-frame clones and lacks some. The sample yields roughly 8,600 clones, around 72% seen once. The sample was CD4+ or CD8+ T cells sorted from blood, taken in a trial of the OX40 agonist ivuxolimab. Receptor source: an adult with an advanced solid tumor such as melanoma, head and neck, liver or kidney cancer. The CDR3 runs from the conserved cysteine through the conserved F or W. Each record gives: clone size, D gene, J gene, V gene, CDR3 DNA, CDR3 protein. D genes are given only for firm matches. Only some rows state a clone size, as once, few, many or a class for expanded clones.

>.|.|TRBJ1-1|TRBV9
TGTGCCAGCAGCGGACAGTCATTAGGGACTGAAGCTTTCTTT
CASSGQSLGTEAFF
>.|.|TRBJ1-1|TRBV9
TGTGCCAGCAGCGTAGTTGGGGCGAACACTGAAGCTTTCTTT
CASSVVGANTEAFF
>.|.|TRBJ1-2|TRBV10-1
TGCGCCAGCAGTCTAAAGACATCGCGAAAGACCTATGGCTACACCTTC
CASSLKTSRKTYGYTF
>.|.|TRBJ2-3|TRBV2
TGTGCCAGCAGTGAAGAGCCTGCTGGCGCGCAGTATTTT
CASSEEPAGAQYF
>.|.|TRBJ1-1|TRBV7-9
TGTGCCAGCAGCTTAGTGGCATTAGGACAAGTGAACACTGAAGCTTTCTTT
CASSLVALGQVNTEAFF
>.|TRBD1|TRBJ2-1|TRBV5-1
TGCGCCAGCAGCTTGGAGACAGGGGTGGCCTACAATGAGCAGTTCTTC
CASSLETGVAYNEQFF
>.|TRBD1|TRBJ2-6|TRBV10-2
TGCGCCAGCAGGGGACAGATCTCCCCCTCTGGGGCCAACGTCCTGACTTTC
CASRGQISPSGANVLTF
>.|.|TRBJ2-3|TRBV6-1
TGTGCCAGCAGTGAAGGGACGGCGGATGAGCAGTATTTT
CASSEGTADEQYF
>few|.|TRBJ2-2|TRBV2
TGTGCCAGCAGTCTGATCCAGTACACCGGGGAGCTGTTTTTT
CASSLIQYTGELFF
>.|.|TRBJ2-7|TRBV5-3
TGTGCCAGAAGCTTGGTTCGGGACGGGTTTTACGAGCAGTACTTC
CARSLVRDGFYEQYF
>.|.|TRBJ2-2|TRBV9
TGTGCCAGCAGTTTTCCCTCCGCCGGGGAGAACACCGGGGAGCTGTTTTTT
CASSFPSAGENTGELFF
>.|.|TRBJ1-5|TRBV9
TGTGCCAGCAGCGTAGGAGGTTTCGGACAGCCCCAGCATTTT
CASSVGGFGQPQHF
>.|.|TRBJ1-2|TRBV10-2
TGCGCCAGCGGTGAGCAGCGAACGAACTATGGCTACACCTTC
CASGEQRTNYGYTF
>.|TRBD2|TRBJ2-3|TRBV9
TGTGCCAGCAGCGTAGGGCTAGCGGGTCACACAGATACGCAGTATTTT
CASSVGLAGHTDTQYF
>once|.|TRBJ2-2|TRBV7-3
TGTGCCAGCAGTCCAAGGGGAGTATCGTTGAACACCGGGGAGCTGTTTTTT
CASSPRGVSLNTGELFF
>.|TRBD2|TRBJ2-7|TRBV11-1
TGTGCCAGCAGCCTCCTGGCGGGGGGCCCTCTCCACGAGCAGTACTTC
CASSLLAGGPLHEQYF
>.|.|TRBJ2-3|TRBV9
TGTGCCAGCAGCGTAGCGGGTGGGGGCCAGGGAGGCGGCACAGATACGCAGTATTTT
CASSVAGGGQGGGTDTQYF
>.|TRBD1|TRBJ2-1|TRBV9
TGTGCCAGCAACCGGGACAGCCCGGAATACAATGAGCAGTTCTTC
CASNRDSPEYNEQFF
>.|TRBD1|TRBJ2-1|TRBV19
TGTGCCAGTAGTTTCGGACAGGCCAATGCACAAGTCTTC
CASSFGQANAQVF
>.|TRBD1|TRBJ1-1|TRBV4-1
TGCGCCAGCAGCAATCAGGAAGACAGGGGTGCTGAAGCTTTCTTT
CASSNQEDRGAEAFF
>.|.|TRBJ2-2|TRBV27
TGTGCCAGCAGTTTTTGGGGAGTCGGGGAGCTGTTTTTT
CASSFWGVGELFF
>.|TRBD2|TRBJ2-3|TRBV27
TGTGCCAGCAGTTTATCGTGGACTCGCGGGGGGTGCGGGGATACGCAGTATTTT
CASSLSWTRGGCGDTQYF
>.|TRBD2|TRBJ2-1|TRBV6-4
TGTGCCAGCAGTGGTCTAGCGGGGGCCGGGAATGAGCAGTTCTTC
CASSGLAGAGNEQFF
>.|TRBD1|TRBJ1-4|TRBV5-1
TGTGCCAGCAGCTCCCCGGGACAGCCTAATGAAAAACTGTTTTTT
CASSSPGQPNEKLFF
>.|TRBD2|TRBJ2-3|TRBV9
TGTGCCAGCAGCCCTAGCGGGTATAGCACAGATACGCAGTATTTT
CASSPSGYSTDTQYF
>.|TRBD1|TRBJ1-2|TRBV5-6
TGTGCCAGCAGCCCCTGGACAGGGAGGTATGGCTACACCTTC
CASSPWTGRYGYTF
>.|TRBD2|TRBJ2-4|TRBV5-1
TGCGCCAGCAGCACGGCGGTGGGACTACTAGCCAAAAACATTCAGTACTTC
CASSTAVGLLAKNIQYF
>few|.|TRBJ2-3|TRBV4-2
TGTGCCAGCAGCCAAACCGGGACAACCGCCACAGATACGCAGTATTTT
CASSQTGTTATDTQYF
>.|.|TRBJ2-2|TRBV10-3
TGTGCCATCAGTGAGTCAGCAGACACACACACCGGGGAGCTGTTTTTT
CAISESADTHTGELFF
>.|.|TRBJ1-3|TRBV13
TGTGCCAGCAGCGCGAAATTTTTTGCCGGAAACACCATATATTTT
CASSAKFFAGNTIYF
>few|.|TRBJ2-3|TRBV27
TGTGCCAGCGGGGGCCCCGCAGATACGCAGTATTTT
CASGGPADTQYF
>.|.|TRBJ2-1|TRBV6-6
TGTGCCAGCAGTCCACAGGAAAATGAGCAGTTCTTC
CASSPQENEQFF